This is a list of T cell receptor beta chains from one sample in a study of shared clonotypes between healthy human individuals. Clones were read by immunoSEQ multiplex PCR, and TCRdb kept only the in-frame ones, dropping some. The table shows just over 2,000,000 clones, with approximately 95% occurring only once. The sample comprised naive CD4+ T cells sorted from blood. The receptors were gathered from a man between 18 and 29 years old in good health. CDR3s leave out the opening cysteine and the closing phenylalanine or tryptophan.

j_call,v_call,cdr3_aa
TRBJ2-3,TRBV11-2,ASSIGTSGADTQY
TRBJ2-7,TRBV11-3,ASSFRDSTYEQY
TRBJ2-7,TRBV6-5,ASSYGTGEAYEQY
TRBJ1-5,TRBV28,ASREVWGQGAQPQH
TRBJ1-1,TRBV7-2,ASSLGGRGVAF
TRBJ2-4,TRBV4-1,ASSLVAVAKNIQY
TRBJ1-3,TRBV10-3,ASRDGTAGNTIY
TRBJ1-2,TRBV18,ASSPRGLGYGYT
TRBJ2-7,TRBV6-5,ASSYTGLTYEQY
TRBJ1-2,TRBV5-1,ASSWEGGYT
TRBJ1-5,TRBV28,ASRGDFNQPQH
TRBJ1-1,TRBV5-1,ASSLSPQGEGTEAF
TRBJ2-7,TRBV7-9,ASSRGTVSYEQY
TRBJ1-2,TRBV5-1,ASSIDVLYGYT
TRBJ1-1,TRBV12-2,ASRLAHLSASRGTEAF